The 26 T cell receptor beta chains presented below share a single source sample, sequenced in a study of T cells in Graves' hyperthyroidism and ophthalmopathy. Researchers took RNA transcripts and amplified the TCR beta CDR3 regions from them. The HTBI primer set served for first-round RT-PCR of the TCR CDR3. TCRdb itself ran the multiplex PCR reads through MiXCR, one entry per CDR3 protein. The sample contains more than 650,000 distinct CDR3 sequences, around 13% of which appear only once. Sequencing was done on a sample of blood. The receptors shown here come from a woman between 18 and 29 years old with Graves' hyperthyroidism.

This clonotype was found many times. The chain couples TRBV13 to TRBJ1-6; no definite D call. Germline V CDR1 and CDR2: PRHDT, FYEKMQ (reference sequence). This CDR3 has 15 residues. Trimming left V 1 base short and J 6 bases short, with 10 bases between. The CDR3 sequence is CASSLVAGVNSPLHF. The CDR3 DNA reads TGTGCCAGCAGCTTAGTTGCAGGAGTTAATTCACCCCTCCACTTT.

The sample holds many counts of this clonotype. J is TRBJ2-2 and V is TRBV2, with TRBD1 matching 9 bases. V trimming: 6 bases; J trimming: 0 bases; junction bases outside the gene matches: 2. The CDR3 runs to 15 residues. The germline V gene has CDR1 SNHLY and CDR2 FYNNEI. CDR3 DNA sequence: TGTGCCAGCAGCGGACAGGGGACGAACACCGGGGAGCTGTTTTTT. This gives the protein CASSGQGTNTGELFF.

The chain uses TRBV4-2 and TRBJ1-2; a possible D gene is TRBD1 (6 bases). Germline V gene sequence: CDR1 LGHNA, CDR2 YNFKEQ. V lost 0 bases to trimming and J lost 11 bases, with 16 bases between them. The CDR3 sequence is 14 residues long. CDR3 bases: TGTGCCAGCAGCCAAGAGAGGGGGGACTTCTGGTACACCTTC. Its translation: CASSQERGDFWYTF.

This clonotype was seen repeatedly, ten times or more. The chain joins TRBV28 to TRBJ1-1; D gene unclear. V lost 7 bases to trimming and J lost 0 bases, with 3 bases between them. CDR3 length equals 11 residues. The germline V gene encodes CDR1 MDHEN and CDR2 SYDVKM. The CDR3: CASKMNTEAFF. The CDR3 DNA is TGTGCCAGCAAGATGAACACTGAAGCTTTCTTT.

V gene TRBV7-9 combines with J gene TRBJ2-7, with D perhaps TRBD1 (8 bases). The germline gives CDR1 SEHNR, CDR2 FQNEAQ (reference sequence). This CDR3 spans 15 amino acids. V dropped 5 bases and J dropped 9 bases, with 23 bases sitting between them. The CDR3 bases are TGTGCCAGCAGCCCTAGACAGGGGAGGGCGGTTTGGCAGTACTTC. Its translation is CASSPRQGRAVWQYF.

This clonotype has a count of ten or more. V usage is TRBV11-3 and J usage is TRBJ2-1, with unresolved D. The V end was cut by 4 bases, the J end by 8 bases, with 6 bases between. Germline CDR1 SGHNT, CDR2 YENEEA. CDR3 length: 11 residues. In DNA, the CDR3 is TGTGCCAGCAGCTCTAGAGATGAGCAGTTCTTC. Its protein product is CASSSRDEQFF.

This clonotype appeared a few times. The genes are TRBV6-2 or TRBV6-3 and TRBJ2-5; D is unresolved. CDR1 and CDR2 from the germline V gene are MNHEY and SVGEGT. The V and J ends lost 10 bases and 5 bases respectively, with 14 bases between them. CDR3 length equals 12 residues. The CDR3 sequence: CATRPQRETQYF. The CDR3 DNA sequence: TGTGCCACCCGCCCCCAAAGGGAGACCCAGTACTTC.

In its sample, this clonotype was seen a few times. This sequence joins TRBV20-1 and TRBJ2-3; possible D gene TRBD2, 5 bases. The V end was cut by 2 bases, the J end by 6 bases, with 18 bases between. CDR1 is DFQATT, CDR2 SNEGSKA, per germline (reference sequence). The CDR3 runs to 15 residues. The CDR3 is CSARPSLFSADTQYF. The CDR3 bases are TGCAGTGCTAGACCATCCCTTTTTAGCGCCGATACGCAGTATTTT.

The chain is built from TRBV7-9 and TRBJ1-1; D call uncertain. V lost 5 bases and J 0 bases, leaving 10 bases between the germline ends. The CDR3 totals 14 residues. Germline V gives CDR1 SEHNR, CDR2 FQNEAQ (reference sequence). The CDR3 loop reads CASSTSRMNTEAFF. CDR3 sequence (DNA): TGTGCCAGCAGCACCTCCAGGATGAACACTGAAGCTTTCTTT.

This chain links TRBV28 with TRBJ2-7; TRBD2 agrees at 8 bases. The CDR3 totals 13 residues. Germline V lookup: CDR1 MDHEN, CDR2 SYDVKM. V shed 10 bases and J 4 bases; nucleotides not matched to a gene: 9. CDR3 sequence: CATSAGGGYEQYF. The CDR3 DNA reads TGTGCCACATCTGCCGGGGGGGGTTACGAGCAGTACTTC.

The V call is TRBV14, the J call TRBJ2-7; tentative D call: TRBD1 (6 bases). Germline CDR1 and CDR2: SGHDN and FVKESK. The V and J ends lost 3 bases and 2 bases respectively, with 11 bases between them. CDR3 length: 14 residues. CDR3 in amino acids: CASSQSDSPYEQYF. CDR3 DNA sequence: TGTGCCAGCAGCCAGTCGGACAGCCCCTACGAGCAGTACTTC.

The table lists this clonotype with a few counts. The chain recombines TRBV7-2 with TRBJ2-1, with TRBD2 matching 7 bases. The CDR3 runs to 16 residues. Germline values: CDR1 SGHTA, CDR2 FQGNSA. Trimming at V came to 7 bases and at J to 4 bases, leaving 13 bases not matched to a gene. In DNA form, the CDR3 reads TGTGCCAGCATCCTAGCATCAGGACTAGAATACAATGAGCAGTTCTTC. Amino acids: CASILASGLEYNEQFF. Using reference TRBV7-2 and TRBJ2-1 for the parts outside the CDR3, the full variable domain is GAGVSQSPSNKVTEKGKDVELRCDPISGHTALYWYRQSLGQGLEFLIYFQGNSAPDKSGLPSDRFSAERTGGSVSTLTIQRTQQEDSAVYLCASILASGLEYNEQFFGPGTRLTVL.

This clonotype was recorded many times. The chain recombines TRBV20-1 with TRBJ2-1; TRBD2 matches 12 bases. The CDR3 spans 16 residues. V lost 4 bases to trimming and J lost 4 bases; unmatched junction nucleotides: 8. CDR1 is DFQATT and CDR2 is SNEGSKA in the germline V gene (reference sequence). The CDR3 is CSATKGLAGRYNEQFF. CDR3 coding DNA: TGCAGTGCTACGAAAGGACTAGCGGGACGGTACAATGAGCAGTTCTTC.

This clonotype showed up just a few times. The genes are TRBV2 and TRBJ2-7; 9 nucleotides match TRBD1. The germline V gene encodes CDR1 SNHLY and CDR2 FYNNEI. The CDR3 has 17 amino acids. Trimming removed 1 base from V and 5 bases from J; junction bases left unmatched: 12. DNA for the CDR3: TGTGCCAGCAGTGAAGAACCCCCGGGACAGGGCAGCCACGAGCAGTACTTC. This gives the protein CASSEEPPGQGSHEQYF.

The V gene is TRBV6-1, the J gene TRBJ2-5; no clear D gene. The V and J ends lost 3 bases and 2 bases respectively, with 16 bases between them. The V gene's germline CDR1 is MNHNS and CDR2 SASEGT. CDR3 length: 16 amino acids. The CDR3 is CASSEQVGYSQETQYF. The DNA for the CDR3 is TGTGCCAGCAGTGAGCAGGTCGGGTACTCTCAAGAGACCCAGTACTTC.

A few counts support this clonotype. The CDR3 DNA sequence: TGTGCCAGCTTCGGCGGGACTAGCGGGAGTTCGGGCTACGAGCAGTACTTC. Encoded protein: CASFGGTSGSSGYEQYF. This chain connects TRBV2 to TRBJ2-7; 14 bases map to TRBD2. Trimming cost V 8 bases and J 3 bases; bases outside gene matches: 12. Germline V lookup: CDR1 SNHLY, CDR2 FYNNEI. The CDR3 contains 17 residues.

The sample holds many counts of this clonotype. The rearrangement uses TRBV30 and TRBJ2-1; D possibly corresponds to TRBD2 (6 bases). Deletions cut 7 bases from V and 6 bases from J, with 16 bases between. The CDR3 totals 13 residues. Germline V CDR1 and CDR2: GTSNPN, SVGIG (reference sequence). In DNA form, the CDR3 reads TGTGCCTCGGAGGGATCGCCCCCCAATGAGCAGTTCTTC. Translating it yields CASEGSPPNEQFF.

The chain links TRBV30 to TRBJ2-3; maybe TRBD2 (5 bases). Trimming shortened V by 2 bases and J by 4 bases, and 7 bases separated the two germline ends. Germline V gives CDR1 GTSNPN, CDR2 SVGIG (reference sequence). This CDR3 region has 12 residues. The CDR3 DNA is TGTGCCTGGAGTCCACTAGCAGATACGCAGTATTTT. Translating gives CAWSPLADTQYF.

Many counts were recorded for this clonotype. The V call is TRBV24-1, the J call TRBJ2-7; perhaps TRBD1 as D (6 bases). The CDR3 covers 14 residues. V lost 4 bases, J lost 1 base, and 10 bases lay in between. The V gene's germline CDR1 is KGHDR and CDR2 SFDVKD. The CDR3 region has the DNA TGTGCCACCAGTGACCCGACAGGTTCCTACGAGCAGTACTTC. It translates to CATSDPTGSYEQYF.

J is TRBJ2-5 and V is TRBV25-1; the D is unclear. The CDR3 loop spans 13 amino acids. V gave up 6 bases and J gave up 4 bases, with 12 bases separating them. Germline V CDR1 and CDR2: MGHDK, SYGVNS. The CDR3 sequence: CASRTPGTETQYF. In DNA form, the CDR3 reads TGTGCCAGCAGAACACCAGGCACAGAGACCCAGTACTTC.

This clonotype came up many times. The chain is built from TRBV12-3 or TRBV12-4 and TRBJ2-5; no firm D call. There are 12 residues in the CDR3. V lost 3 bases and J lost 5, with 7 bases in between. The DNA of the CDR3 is TGTGCCAGCAGTTTTAGTGGGGAGACCCAGTACTTC. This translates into CASSFSGETQYF.

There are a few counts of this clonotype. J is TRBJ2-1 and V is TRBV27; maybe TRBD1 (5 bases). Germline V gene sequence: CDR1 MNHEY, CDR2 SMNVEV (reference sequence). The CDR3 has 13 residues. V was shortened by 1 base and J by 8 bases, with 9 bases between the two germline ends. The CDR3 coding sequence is TGTGCCAGCAGTTTATGGCAGGGCTATGAGCAGTTCTTC. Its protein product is CASSLWQGYEQFF.

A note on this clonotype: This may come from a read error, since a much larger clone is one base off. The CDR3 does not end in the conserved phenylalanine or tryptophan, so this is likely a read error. The CDR3 loop reads CASTMRPTAEAFL. As DNA, the CDR3 is TGTGCCAGTACCATGCGACCGACCGCTGAAGCTTTCCTT. The rearrangement joins TRBV2 to TRBJ1-1; the D is unclear. Between the trimmed V and J ends, which lost 9 bases and 6 bases, there was a span of 17 bases. The CDR3 length is 13 residues. Germline V gives CDR1 SNHLY, CDR2 FYNNEI.

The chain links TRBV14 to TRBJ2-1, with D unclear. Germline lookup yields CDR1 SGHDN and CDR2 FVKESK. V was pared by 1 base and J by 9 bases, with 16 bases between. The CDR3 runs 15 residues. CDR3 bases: TGTGCCAGCAGCCAAGCCCGAGCTGGAAGGTCTGAGCAGTTCTTC. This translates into CASSQARAGRSEQFF.

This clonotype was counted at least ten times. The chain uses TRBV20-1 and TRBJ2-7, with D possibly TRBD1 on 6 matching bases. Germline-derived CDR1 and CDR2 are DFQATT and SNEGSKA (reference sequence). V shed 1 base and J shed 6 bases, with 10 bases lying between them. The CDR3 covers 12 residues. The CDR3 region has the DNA TGCAGTGCTAGAGGGACAGTGACCGAGCAGTACTTC. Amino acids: CSARGTVTEQYF.

Written as DNA, the CDR3 is TGTGCCAGCACGGTTAGGCTAGCGGGAGTTCATGAGCAGTTCTTC. Residues: CASTVRLAGVHEQFF. The J gene is TRBJ2-1, the V gene TRBV25-1; TRBD2 matches 10 bases. J lost 8 bases, V lost 7 bases, and 11 bases had no gene match. Looked up from germline, CDR1 is MGHDK and CDR2 is SYGVNS. The CDR3 contains 15 residues.